The 23 T cell receptor beta chains below were found in one sample sequenced in a study of PD-L1 blockade in urothelial cancer. Profiled with immunoSEQ multiplex PCR; TCRdb holds only in-frame clones, not every one. This table has 30,000 or so clones, 80% to 85% appearing once. Sample: PBMCs, taken around atezolizumab (anti-PD-L1) treatment. All receptors derive from a middle-aged man with urothelial cancer.

This chain joins TRBV5-1 and TRBJ2-2; tentatively, D is TRBD1 (6 bases). V was pared by 7 bases and J by 1 base, with 20 bases between. The CDR3 consists of 17 residues. Germline values: CDR1 SGHRS, CDR2 YFSETQ. This CDR3 reads CASGGFWQGMNTGELFF. The CDR3 nucleotides are TGCGCCAGCGGTGGTTTTTGGCAGGGGATGAACACCGGGGAGCTGTTTTTT.

The rearrangement links TRBV9 to TRBJ1-1; weak D call: TRBD1 (6 bases). This CDR3 region has 14 residues. CDR1 is SGDLS, CDR2 YYNGEE, per germline. Trimming removed 2 bases at V and 2 bases at J, with 10 bases between. Here the CDR3 reads CASSVRTANTEAFF. The CDR3 DNA reads TGTGCCAGCAGCGTCCGGACAGCAAACACTGAAGCTTTCTTT.

This chain links TRBV28 with TRBJ1-1; no clear D gene. The CDR3 extends over 13 amino acids. Trimming stripped 2 bases from V and 2 bases from J, with 6 bases between. The germline V gene encodes CDR1 MDHEN and CDR2 SYDVKM. The CDR3 bases are TGTGCCAGCAGTTTAGTTAGAAACACTGAAGCTTTCTTT. It specifies CASSLVRNTEAFF.

The V gene is TRBV7-6, the J gene TRBJ2-7; TRBD1 agrees at 12 bases. The germline CDR1 and CDR2 sequences are SGHVS and FNYEAQ. Trimming took 2 bases from V and 8 from J; bases not matched to a gene: 7. CDR3 length: 15 residues. The CDR3 bases are TGTGCCAGCAGCTTACAACCGGGACAGGGGGCAAAGCAGTACGTC. This codes for CASSLQPGQGAKQYV.

The chain uses TRBV9 and TRBJ2-5, with D possibly being TRBD1 (5 bases). The CDR3 is 15 residues long. CDR1 is SGDLS, CDR2 YYNGEE, per germline. Between the trimmed V and J ends, which lost 0 bases and 2 bases, there was a span of 11 bases. This chain's CDR3 is CASSVAPRVQETQYF. The CDR3, as DNA: TGTGCCAGCAGCGTAGCTCCCAGGGTGCAAGAGACCCAGTACTTC.

The chain links TRBV10-3 to TRBJ2-3, with D possibly being TRBD1 (8 bases). Looked up from germline, CDR1 is ENHRY and CDR2 is SYGVKD. Trimming removed 9 bases at V and 5 bases at J, with 18 bases between. This CDR3 is built from 14 residues. The CDR3 coding sequence is TGTGCCATTAGTAACAGGGGGAGGGTAGATACGCAGTATTTT. Amino acids: CAISNRGRVDTQYF.

The gene calls are TRBV7-6 and TRBJ1-1, with D possibly being TRBD1 (5 bases). V was pared by 5 bases and J by 5 bases, with 15 bases between. CDR1 SGHVS and CDR2 FNYEAQ come from the germline V gene. This CDR3 has 14 residues. The CDR3 DNA reads TGTGCCAGCAGCCGGAGGGTGGGGGAGACTGAAGCTTTCTTT. This encodes CASSRRVGETEAFF.

V is TRBV19 and J is TRBJ1-4; TRBD1 matches 7 bases. Trimming at V came to 5 bases and at J to 0 bases, leaving 9 bases not matched to a gene. Germline assignment: CDR1 LNHDA and CDR2 SQIVND (reference sequence). There are 17 residues in the CDR3. The CDR3 here is CASSPRTGLATNEKLFF. DNA for the CDR3: TGTGCCAGTAGTCCACGGACAGGCCTTGCAACTAATGAAAAACTGTTTTTT.

The genes are TRBV12-5 and TRBJ1-2; possible D gene TRBD1, 6 bases. CDR3 length: 16 residues. With 0 bases removed from V and 5 bases from J, the gap between germline ends came to 16 bases. The V gene's germline CDR1 is LGHNT and CDR2 FRNRAP. CDR3 residues: CASGLVPPDSRYGYTF. In nucleotides, the CDR3 is TGTGCTAGTGGTTTGGTACCCCCGGACAGTCGGTATGGCTACACCTTC.

The chain recombines TRBV19 with TRBJ2-3, with 7 bases matching TRBD2. Germline V lookup: CDR1 LNHDA, CDR2 SQIVND (reference sequence). The J segment lost 4 bases and the V segment lost 8 bases, leaving 3 bases of the junction unmatched. The CDR3 covers 12 residues. The CDR3 sequence: CASGGEADTQYF. CDR3 DNA sequence: TGTGCCAGTGGGGGGGAGGCAGATACGCAGTATTTT.

V usage is TRBV18 and J usage is TRBJ1-2, with D perhaps matching TRBD1 (6 bases). CDR1 is KGHSH, CDR2 LQKENI, per germline. The CDR3 is 15 amino acids. Between the trimmed V and J ends, which lost 3 bases and 2 bases, there was a span of 13 bases. CDR3 protein: CASSPPMGTNYGYTF. The CDR3, as DNA: TGTGCCAGCTCACCGCCTATGGGGACAAACTATGGCTACACCTTC.

The V and J genes are TRBV7-2 and TRBJ1-2; weak D call: TRBD1 (5 bases). Trimming stripped 5 bases from V and 5 bases from J, with 12 bases between. The CDR3 runs 13 residues. Germline V lookup: CDR1 SGHTA, CDR2 FQGNSA. In DNA, the CDR3 is TGTGCCAGCAGCCGAGACCGGGGGTATGGCTACACCTTC. It is translated as CASSRDRGYGYTF.

V usage is TRBV5-1 and J usage is TRBJ2-1; D uncertain. This CDR3 is 12 amino acids long. Germline V gene sequence: CDR1 SGHRS, CDR2 YFSETQ. The V and J ends lost 2 bases and 8 bases respectively, with 8 bases between them. CDR3 in DNA: TGCGCCAGCAGCTTATTGGCCGATGAGCAGTTCTTC. It specifies CASSLLADEQFF.

The chain carries TRBV5-1 and TRBJ1-3; possibly TRBD1 for D (6 bases). Germline values: CDR1 SGHRS, CDR2 YFSETQ. The CDR3 covers 15 residues. The V end lost 2 bases, the J end lost 4 bases, and 13 bases lay between the germline ends. DNA of the CDR3: TGCGCCAGCAGCTTCGGTAGGGGGTCAGGAAACACCATATATTTT. It specifies CASSFGRGSGNTIYF.

V and J are TRBV7-8 and TRBJ2-5; 9 bases fit TRBD1. Germline V gives CDR1 SGHVS, CDR2 FQNEAQ. The CDR3 runs 15 residues. The V segment lost 0 bases and the J segment 7 bases; nucleotides outside the gene matches: 6. CDR3 sequence reads: CASSLAGQGALTQYF. The DNA for the CDR3 is TGTGCCAGCAGCTTAGCGGGACAGGGAGCCTTGACCCAGTACTTC.

The chain links TRBV30 to TRBJ2-3, with 7 bases matching TRBD2. The V gene's germline CDR1 is GTSNPN and CDR2 SVGIG (reference sequence). The CDR3 runs to 16 residues. V trimming: 2 bases; J trimming: 6 bases; junction bases outside the gene matches: 14. CDR3 amino acids: CAWSPAWAGELDTQYF. Written as DNA, the CDR3 is TGTGCCTGGAGTCCCGCATGGGCGGGAGAGTTGGATACGCAGTATTTT.

The chain joins TRBV5-1 to TRBJ2-1, with 8 bases fitting TRBD1. Germline-derived CDR1 and CDR2 are SGHRS and YFSETQ. CDR3 size: 17 residues. V lost 5 bases to trimming and J lost 0 bases; unmatched junction nucleotides: 10. CDR3 coding DNA: TGCGCCAGCAGTCACTCGGACACAGGGGGCTCCTACAATGAGCAGTTCTTC. This encodes CASSHSDTGGSYNEQFF.

In its sample, this clone was seen a few times. The V call is TRBV5-6, the J call TRBJ1-2; D unresolved. Germline V CDR1 and CDR2: SGHDT, YYEEEE. This CDR3 has 12 amino acids. The V end was cut by 1 base, the J end by 5 bases, with 6 bases between. In DNA, the CDR3 is TGTGCCAGCAGCTTGACAGATTATGGCTACACCTTC. Its translation: CASSLTDYGYTF.

J is TRBJ2-5 and V is TRBV11-2; the match to TRBD1 covers 7 bases. V shed 0 bases, J shed 4 bases, and the junction held 2 bases outside the gene matches. The germline V gene encodes CDR1 SGHAT and CDR2 FQNNGV. This CDR3 is built from 14 residues. CDR3 protein: CASSLEQGSETQYF. For the CDR3, the DNA is TGTGCCAGCAGCTTAGAACAGGGGTCAGAGACCCAGTACTTC.

This clone has just a few counts. The rearrangement links TRBV6-1 to TRBJ1-2; 8 bases line up with TRBD1. Germline-derived CDR1 and CDR2 are MNHNS and SASEGT. Trimming removed 0 bases from V and 12 bases from J; junction bases left unmatched: 6. The CDR3 runs 13 residues. CDR3 nucleotide sequence: TGTGCCAGCAGTGAAGCGGTTCAGGGGGCAGACACCTTC. Its protein is CASSEAVQGADTF.

The rearrangement joins TRBV7-9 to TRBJ1-2; D unclear. The CDR3 sequence is 13 residues long. Trimming stripped 5 bases from V and 4 bases from J, with 11 bases between. CDR1 and CDR2 (germline): SEHNR, FQNEAQ (reference sequence). In nucleotides, the CDR3 is TGTGCCAGCAGCGCTGGCCCCAGCTATGGCTACACCTTC. This gives the protein CASSAGPSYGYTF.

The chain combines TRBV15 with TRBJ1-6; TRBD1 matches 8 bases. Trimming at V came to 3 bases and at J to 11 bases, leaving 6 bases not matched to a gene. The germline V gene has CDR1 LNHNV and CDR2 YYDKDF (reference sequence). The CDR3 runs 14 residues. The CDR3 reads CATSSRTGSTPLHF. CDR3 bases: TGTGCCACCAGCAGTAGGACAGGGAGTACACCCCTCCACTTT.

The chain employs TRBV10-3 and TRBJ2-1, with 8 bases matching TRBD2. Germline V gene data show CDR1 as ENHRY and CDR2 as SYGVKD. J was trimmed by 2 bases and V by 5 bases; bases with no gene match: 20. The CDR3 contains 20 residues. The CDR3 sequence is CAISPGMGAGAPLTYNEQFF. CDR3 DNA sequence: TGTGCCATCAGTCCCGGCATGGGAGCGGGGGCCCCACTCACCTACAATGAGCAGTTCTTC.